This T cell receptor beta chain appears in the sequencing data of a study of cytomegalovirus exposure and HLA in healthy donors. 60 Vbeta and 13 Jbeta primers were used in PCR. The assay was immunoSEQ multiplex PCR, and TCRdb's table has in-frame clones only and misses some. The profile shows some 96,000 clones, 60% to 75% of them singletons. The CDR3 length is 14 residues. The V gene's germline CDR1 is MNHEY and CDR2 SVGAGI. V gave up 2 bases and J gave up 4 bases, with 11 bases separating them. This TCR derives from a man aged 60 to 75 in good health and CMV-seronegative. Source material: PBMCs. The V call is TRBV6-5, the J call TRBJ1-1, with D possibly matching TRBD1 (6 bases). The CDR3 bases are TGTGCCAGCAGTTACGCACAGGGATCCACTGAAGCTTTCTTT. Protein: CASSYAQGSTEAFF.